This record covers a single T cell receptor beta chain. Its cognate antigen is unknown. Treatment reported: around 19 received Ad26.COV2.S at low or high dose, single or two shots; several received placebo; per-sample allocation not given. Sampling took place 63 days after the first vaccine or placebo injection. A Boston adult aged 18-55 years was the donor. The shot given was an Ad26 vector that makes Wuhan-strain SARS-CoV-2 spike. The V end lost 1 base, the J end lost 7 bases, and 10 bases lay between the germline ends. This CDR3 region has 12 residues. The germline gives CDR1 GTSNPN, CDR2 SVGIG (reference sequence). This sample is part of a study of Ad26.COV2.S vaccination and SARS-CoV-2 variants. Study in general: Ad26.COV2.S, an intramuscular injection, was given once or twice 56 days apart.

The protocol was immunoSEQ multiplex PCR, while the TCRdb copy is restricted to in-frame clones and leaves out a portion. The data show approximately 300,000 clones, with 70% to 90% seen just once and approximately 1.9% held by the top ten. Study outcomes and limitations: Breadth of non-spike TCRs did not differ between vaccinees and placebo recipients.

The TCR sequence derives from a person between 18 and 65 years old who received the Ad26.COV2.S COVID-19 vaccine or a placebo. The starting material was peripheral blood, obtained in a trial of Ad26.COV2.S vaccine versus placebo. The chain is built from TRBV30 and TRBJ1-1; unclear D gene. The CDR3 spells CAWSGQAIEAFF. The CDR3 DNA follows: TGTGCCTGGAGTGGGCAGGCGATTGAAGCTTTCTTT. The variable domain in full, with the rest retrieved from reference TRBV30 and TRBJ1-1, is SQTIHQWPATLVQPVGSPLSLECTVEGTSNPNLYWYRQAAGRGLQLLFYSVGIGQISSEVPQNLSASRPQDRQFILSSKKLLLSDSGFYLCAWSGQAIEAFFGQGTRLTVV.